Below are 27 T cell receptor beta chains sequenced from a single sample in a study of response to subunit inactivated influenza vaccine. TCRdb reprocessed the RT-PCR reads via MiXCR and lists one record per CDR3 protein. The sample consists of 630,000 or so distinct CDR3 sequences, 15% to 18% of them appearing once. Material: PBMCs from blood, obtained 12 days after vaccination. The receptors derive from a man aged 50 to 60 who received an inactivated influenza vaccine.

The rearrangement uses TRBV19 and TRBJ2-7, with D tentatively TRBD1 (6 bases). Trimming left V 8 bases short and J 3 bases short, with 20 bases between. This CDR3 is built from 15 residues. The V gene's germline CDR1 is LNHDA and CDR2 SQIVND (reference sequence). CDR3 sequence: CASQFAWQGIYEQYF. CDR3 sequence (DNA): TGTGCCAGTCAATTCGCGTGGCAGGGGATCTACGAGCAGTACTTC.

The chain combines TRBV9 with TRBJ2-5; D is undetermined. Trimming stripped 4 bases from V and 4 bases from J, with 11 bases between. CDR3 size: 13 residues. Germline V gives CDR1 SGDLS, CDR2 YYNGEE. The CDR3 DNA reads TGTGCCAGCAGCAACGGACCAACAGAGACCCAGTACTTC. This codes for CASSNGPTETQYF.

This clonotype was counted a few times. The J gene is TRBJ1-2, the V gene TRBV7-9; tentative D call: TRBD1 (6 bases). The CDR3 has 14 residues. Trimming removed 5 bases from V and 2 bases from J, with 12 bases in between. CDR1 and CDR2 (germline): SEHNR, FQNEAQ (reference sequence). The CDR3 region has the DNA TGTGCCAGCAGCCCGGACAGTGAAAACTATGGCTACACCTTC. It translates to CASSPDSENYGYTF.

The genes are TRBV7-9 and TRBJ2-7; D remains ambiguous. In germline, CDR1 is SEHNR, CDR2 FQNEAQ (reference sequence). V gave up 5 bases and J gave up 5 bases, with 16 bases separating them. The CDR3 loop spans 14 amino acids. CDR3 region: CASSQTASIHEQYF. In DNA form, the CDR3 reads TGTGCCAGCAGCCAGACTGCTAGTATCCACGAGCAGTACTTC.

V is TRBV5-1 and J is TRBJ2-7, with 10 bases matching TRBD1. In germline, CDR1 is SGHRS, CDR2 YFSETQ. V lost 4 bases, J lost 2 bases, and 6 bases stayed unmatched. This CDR3 contains 15 residues. CDR3 sequence: CASSPRDRGPYEQYF. In nucleotides, the CDR3 is TGCGCCAGCAGCCCCCGGGACAGGGGCCCCTACGAGCAGTACTTC. The variable domain in full, completed from reference TRBV5-1 and TRBJ2-7, reads KAGVTQTPRYLIKTRGQQVTLSCSPISGHRSVSWYQQTPGQGLQFLFEYFSETQRNKGNFPGRFSGRQFSNSRSEMNVSTLELGDSALYLCASSPRDRGPYEQYFGPGTRLTVT.

A word on this clonotype: Germline and junction disagree at one end, which may indicate a read error. CDR3 residues: CATSGQGNYGYTF. The CDR3 DNA sequence: TGTGCCACCAGTGGACAGGGGAACTATGGCTACACCTTC. The rearrangement uses TRBV10-3 and TRBJ1-2; TRBD1 matches 9 bases. Looked up from germline, CDR1 is ENHRY and CDR2 is SYGVKD. The CDR3 length is 13 residues.

This chain's CDR3 is CASSPFAGTSGRAVEQFF. The DNA for the CDR3 is TGTGCCAGCAGCCCCTTTGCCGGGACTAGCGGGAGGGCTGTTGAGCAGTTCTTC. The chain employs TRBV4-2 and TRBJ2-1; the match to TRBD2 covers 16 bases. V dropped 4 bases and J dropped 9; count of bases not matched to a gene: 12. The CDR3 runs 18 residues. Germline V gives CDR1 LGHNA, CDR2 YNFKEQ.

V and J are TRBV6-5 and TRBJ2-1, with a possible D match to TRBD1 (5 bases). V shed 2 bases and J shed 8 bases, with 16 bases lying between them. Germline CDR1 reads MNHEY; CDR2 reads SVGAGI. This CDR3 spans 15 amino acids. CDR3 coding DNA: TGTGCCAGCAGTTACGATCCTCAGGGCCTCGATGAGCAGTTCTTC. Translation gives CASSYDPQGLDEQFF.

This chain links TRBV20-1 with TRBJ1-3; 7 bases match TRBD1. CDR3 length equals 16 residues. Per the germline V gene, CDR1 is DFQATT and CDR2 is SNEGSKA (reference sequence). The junction had 10 bases not matched to a gene; V was cut back by 5 bases and J by 0 bases. CDR3 loop: CSAALGQASSGNTIYF. CDR3 in DNA: TGCAGTGCTGCTTTAGGACAGGCAAGCTCTGGAAACACCATATATTTT.

The V call is TRBV7-9, the J call TRBJ2-5; D is unresolved. Germline V CDR1 and CDR2: SEHNR, FQNEAQ (reference sequence). The CDR3 is made up of 13 amino acids. V was pared by 5 bases and J by 2 bases, with 9 bases between. The CDR3 spells CASSPKTQETQYF. CDR3 bases: TGTGCCAGCAGCCCCAAGACGCAAGAGACCCAGTACTTC.

This clonotype was observed a few times. The CDR3 sequence: CASSQDLNTEAFF. Written as DNA, the CDR3 is TGCGCCAGCAGCCAAGATCTGAACACTGAAGCTTTCTTT. The chain has TRBV4-3 and TRBJ1-1; D is uncertain. The CDR3 is made up of 13 amino acids. Germline CDR1 LGHNA, CDR2 YSLEER. Trimming took 0 bases from V and 0 from J, leaving 2 bases between them.

The chain links TRBV5-1 to TRBJ2-3; 7 positions agree with TRBD1. The CDR3 extends over 17 amino acids. J gave up 0 bases and V 3 bases, and 10 bases lay outside the gene matches. The germline CDR1 and CDR2 sequences are SGHRS and YFSETQ. The DNA for the CDR3 is TGCGCCAGCAGCTCCTACAGGGGCGCAACTAGCACAGATACGCAGTATTTT. It yields the protein CASSSYRGATSTDTQYF.

The chain couples TRBV29-1 to TRBJ1-1, with 7 nucleotides matching TRBD1. The CDR3 extends over 13 amino acids. Germline values: CDR1 SQVTM, CDR2 ANQGSEA. V lost 7 bases to trimming and J lost 5 bases; unmatched junction nucleotides: 10. The CDR3 DNA sequence: TGCAGCGCCGAGAGGGGGCGAGGAACTGAAGCTTTCTTT. It yields the protein CSAERGRGTEAFF.

This clonotype came up a few times. This chain uses TRBV5-1 with TRBJ2-3; D not certain. V dropped 1 base and J dropped 2 bases, with 11 bases sitting between them. Germline values: CDR1 SGHRS, CDR2 YFSETQ. The CDR3 runs to 15 residues. CDR3: CASSLQVATTDTQYF. The CDR3 region has the DNA TGCGCCAGCAGCTTGCAGGTAGCAACCACAGATACGCAGTATTTT.

Only a few counts were recorded for this clonotype. This rearrangement joins TRBV5-1 to TRBJ2-5, with 7 positions matching TRBD2. The CDR3 has 16 amino acids. The V segment lost 3 bases and the J segment 1 base; nucleotides outside the gene matches: 9. Germline V gives CDR1 SGHRS, CDR2 YFSETQ. CDR3 residues: CASSSSYSGPQETQYF. CDR3 nucleotides: TGCGCCAGCAGCTCTTCCTATAGCGGGCCCCAAGAGACCCAGTACTTC. Looking up the rest from reference TRBV5-1 and TRBJ2-5 gives the full variable domain: KAGVTQTPRYLIKTRGQQVTLSCSPISGHRSVSWYQQTPGQGLQFLFEYFSETQRNKGNFPGRFSGRQFSNSRSEMNVSTLELGDSALYLCASSSSYSGPQETQYFGPGTRLLVL.

The chain couples TRBV20-1 to TRBJ2-1; perhaps TRBD1 as D (6 bases). V was shortened by 1 base and J by 3 bases, with 10 bases between the two germline ends. CDR3 length: 14 amino acids. CDR1 is DFQATT and CDR2 is SNEGSKA in the germline V gene (reference sequence). The CDR3 protein is CSARAQGIYNEQFF. Here the CDR3 DNA reads TGCAGTGCTAGAGCACAGGGAATCTACAATGAGCAGTTCTTC.

The rearrangement uses TRBV7-2 and TRBJ2-7; no clear D gene. The CDR3 covers 14 residues. The germline V gene has CDR1 SGHTA and CDR2 FQGNSA. V gave up 2 bases and J gave up 0 bases, with 8 bases separating them. The CDR3 loop is CASSLIGPSYEQYF. The CDR3 DNA sequence: TGTGCCAGCAGCTTAATCGGGCCCTCCTACGAGCAGTACTTC.

The rearrangement uses TRBV7-2 and TRBJ2-3; D unresolved. Trimming took off 4 bases at V and 3 bases at J, with 20 bases between the two ends. The CDR3 runs 17 residues. The V gene's germline CDR1 is SGHTA and CDR2 FQGNSA. CDR3 loop: CASSSPYGVAWTDTQYF. As DNA, the CDR3 is TGTGCCAGCAGCTCCCCCTATGGGGTAGCTTGGACAGATACGCAGTATTTT.

This clonotype was picked up a small number of times. The J gene is TRBJ1-5, the V gene TRBV12-3 or TRBV12-4; D gene ambiguous. Trimming removed 3 bases from V and 5 bases from J, with 8 bases in between. This CDR3 contains 13 residues. The CDR3 DNA sequence: TGTGCCAGCAGTTTTAGGATGGATCAGCCCCAGCATTTT. Protein sequence: CASSFRMDQPQHF.

This clonotype was observed a few times. This sequence joins TRBV12-3 or TRBV12-4 and TRBJ2-3, with unresolved D. The V end lost 2 bases, the J end lost 5 bases, and 5 bases lay between the germline ends. The CDR3 runs to 12 residues. The CDR3 here is CASSLRIDTQYF. The CDR3 DNA reads TGTGCCAGCAGTTTAAGGATAGATACGCAGTATTTT.

This clonotype was picked up a small number of times. The chain couples TRBV5-1 to TRBJ2-1; D might be TRBD2 (5 bases). Between the trimmed V and J ends, which lost 2 bases and 0 bases, there was a span of 9 bases. The germline V gene has CDR1 SGHRS and CDR2 YFSETQ. This CDR3 is built from 15 residues. CDR3 residues: CASSFAGNSYNEQFF. The CDR3 DNA reads TGCGCCAGCAGCTTCGCGGGTAACTCCTACAATGAGCAGTTCTTC.

This clonotype was detected a few times. The chain is built from TRBV14 and TRBJ2-5; possible D gene TRBD2, 5 bases. V gave up 4 bases and J gave up 1 base, with 13 bases separating them. Germline loops: CDR1 SGHDN, CDR2 FVKESK. The CDR3 spans 15 residues. The CDR3 is CASSLGGQPQETQYF. The CDR3 coding sequence is TGTGCCAGCAGCCTAGGCGGGCAACCCCAAGAGACCCAGTACTTC.

About this clonotype: Likely a read error: the CDR3 ends without its conserved phenylalanine or tryptophan. The CDR3 loop reads CASKRDRGHTGELFL. CDR3 coding DNA: TGCGCCAGCAAACGGGACAGGGGGCACACCGGGGAGCTGTTTTTG. The chain uses TRBV10-2 and TRBJ2-2; 12 bases match TRBD1. Germline CDR1 reads WSHSY; CDR2 reads SAAADI. J lost 3 bases, V lost 7 bases, and 3 bases had no gene match. The CDR3 consists of 15 residues.

This clonotype showed up many times. V usage is TRBV25-1 and J usage is TRBJ2-7; 11 bases are shared with TRBD1. This CDR3 contains 15 residues. The V gene's germline CDR1 is MGHDK and CDR2 SYGVNS. Losses at the gene ends were 7 bases for V and 2 bases for J; bases not matched to a gene: 7. The CDR3 nucleotides read TGTGCCAGCACCTACGGGGACAGGGGGACCTACGAGCAGTACTTC. Encoded protein: CASTYGDRGTYEQYF.

A few counts support this clonotype. This chain's CDR3 is CASSVDRGAYTDTQYF. The CDR3 bases are TGTGCCAGCAGCGTAGATCGCGGGGCCTACACAGATACGCAGTATTTT. V and J are TRBV9 and TRBJ2-3, with D possibly TRBD2 on 6 matching bases. The germline V gene encodes CDR1 SGDLS and CDR2 YYNGEE. The CDR3 is made up of 16 amino acids. The V gene lost 0 bases and the J gene lost 2 bases, with 13 bases spanning the gap.

This clonotype appeared many times. This sequence joins TRBV6-2 or TRBV6-3 and TRBJ1-5; D remains unclear. Trimming took off 6 bases at V and 2 bases at J, with 5 bases between the two ends. The length of the CDR3 is 12 residues. Germline V gene data show CDR1 as MNHEY and CDR2 as SVGEGT. This CDR3 reads CASREGNQPQHF. The CDR3 coding sequence is TGTGCCAGCAGGGAGGGCAATCAGCCCCAGCATTTT.

This clonotype appeared a single time. The V gene is TRBV5-1, the J gene TRBJ2-6; no clear D. Germline V gene data show CDR1 as SGHRS and CDR2 as YFSETQ. Trimming took off 4 bases at V and 0 bases at J, with 8 bases between the two ends. The length of the CDR3 is 15 residues. The CDR3 nucleotides read TGCGCCAGCAGCCCCGTGGACTCTGGGGCCAACGTCCTGACTTTC. Encoded protein: CASSPVDSGANVLTF.